This T cell receptor beta chain was sequenced during a study of OX40 agonist ivuxolimab in advanced cancers. The repertoire was sequenced with immunoSEQ multiplex PCR; TCRdb's copy has only in-frame clones and lacks some. The sample yields about 54,000 clones, about 83% seen once. The CDR3 is 14 amino acids. In germline, CDR1 is SGHRS, CDR2 YFSETQ. Between the trimmed V and J ends, which lost 6 bases and 5 bases, there was a span of 17 bases. The rearrangement joins TRBV5-1 to TRBJ1-1, with D possibly TRBD1 on 5 matching bases. Sequences were derived from CD4+ or CD8+ T cells sorted from blood, sampled in a trial of the OX40 agonist ivuxolimab. The TCR comes from an adult with an advanced solid tumor such as melanoma, head and neck, liver or kidney cancer. CDR3 sequence reads: CASNAGPASTEAFF. In DNA, the CDR3 is TGCGCCAGCAACGCAGGGCCAGCAAGTACTGAAGCTTTCTTT.